The 23 T cell receptor beta chains in this list originate from one sample, sequenced in a study of T cells of healthy individuals. MiXCR, applied by TCRdb to the 5' RACE reads, yields one record per CDR3 protein. The top ten clones hold approximately 4.8% of a sample with fewer than 75,000 distinct CDR3 sequences, about 16% of them seen once. These receptors were obtained from a human donor in good health.

This clonotype was recorded many times. The rearrangement links TRBV6-5 to TRBJ2-2; D remains ambiguous. Looked up from germline, CDR1 is MNHEY and CDR2 is SVGAGI. The length of the CDR3 is 14 residues. Trimming took 0 bases from V and 1 from J, leaving 3 bases between them. CDR3 sequence (DNA): TGTGCCAGCAGTTACTCGAGGAACACCGGGGAGCTGTTTTTT. As protein: CASSYSRNTGELFF.

This clonotype was counted many times. V gene TRBV28 combines with J gene TRBJ2-1; D is unresolved. Germline-derived CDR1 and CDR2 are MDHEN and SYDVKM. Trimming left V 2 bases short and J 6 bases short, with 11 bases between. This CDR3 comprises 14 residues. The CDR3 region is CASSLIVGGNEQFF. The CDR3, as DNA: TGTGCCAGCAGTTTAATAGTTGGCGGCAATGAGCAGTTCTTC.

This clonotype was found many times. This sequence joins TRBV4-3 and TRBJ1-3; the D gene is possibly TRBD1 (6 bases). Germline V CDR1 and CDR2: LGHNA, YSLEER. The CDR3 loop spans 15 amino acids. V was cut by 0 bases and J by 3 bases, with 9 bases left in between. DNA of the CDR3: TGCGCCAGCAGCCAAGAGGGGGCGCGTGGAAACACCATATATTTT. This encodes CASSQEGARGNTIYF.

This clonotype was detected ten times or more. This sequence joins TRBV7-3 and TRBJ2-7; TRBD1 is a possible D gene (5 bases). Per germline, CDR1 SGHTA and CDR2 FQGTGA. CDR3 length equals 15 residues. Between the trimmed V and J ends, which lost 0 bases and 5 bases, there was a span of 14 bases. The CDR3 spells CASSLTGGRENEQYF. The DNA of the CDR3 is TGTGCCAGCAGCTTAACGGGTGGCAGGGAAAACGAGCAGTACTTC.

This clonotype was seen at least ten times. CDR3 protein: CATSDDGTGDTGELFF. The CDR3 DNA follows: TGTGCCACCAGTGATGACGGGACAGGGGACACCGGGGAGCTGTTTTTT. This chain joins TRBV24-1 and TRBJ2-2; 10 bases agree with TRBD1. After removal of 3 bases from V and 3 bases from J, the junction contained 3 bases not matched to a gene. This CDR3 has 16 residues. Germline V gene sequence: CDR1 KGHDR, CDR2 SFDVKD.

This chain connects TRBV25-1 to TRBJ2-3; TRBD1 agrees at 9 bases. V was clipped by 3 bases and J by 5 bases; unmatched bases: 6. This CDR3 has 15 residues. Germline V lookup: CDR1 MGHDK, CDR2 SYGVNS. CDR3 sequence: CASSDTDRGKDTQYF. The DNA of the CDR3 is TGTGCCAGCAGTGATACGGACAGGGGTAAAGATACGCAGTATTTT.

This clonotype has more than one count but fewer than ten. V and J are TRBV6-5 and TRBJ2-2; TRBD1 is a possible D gene (5 bases). The germline V and J ends were trimmed by 0 bases and 5 bases, with 10 bases remaining between them. Germline lookup yields CDR1 MNHEY and CDR2 SVGAGI. The CDR3 runs to 15 residues. CDR3 sequence: CASSYSGRRTGELFF. The CDR3, as DNA: TGTGCCAGCAGTTACTCGGGGCGTAGGACCGGGGAGCTGTTTTTT.

At least ten counts were recorded for this clonotype. The chain links TRBV7-6 to TRBJ2-3, with 12 bases that match TRBD2. Germline loops: CDR1 SGHVS, CDR2 FNYEAQ. The CDR3 is made up of 15 amino acids. The J segment lost 7 bases and the V segment lost 6 bases, leaving 8 bases of the junction unmatched. The CDR3 DNA sequence: TGTGCCAGCAGTCCCGGGACTAGCGGGTTTTATACGCAGTATTTT. It codes for CASSPGTSGFYTQYF.

This clonotype was detected a few times. The chain combines TRBV5-8 with TRBJ2-3; a weak D match, TRBD2 (5 bases). Germline V CDR1 and CDR2: SGHTS, YDEGEE. The CDR3 spans 18 residues. With 5 bases removed from V and 2 bases from J, the gap between germline ends came to 24 bases. The CDR3 DNA follows: TGTGCCAGCAGGAACCTCCGAGGAGGCCTCCTCACCACAGATACGCAGTATTTT. Its protein product is CASRNLRGGLLTTDTQYF.

The chain links TRBV7-2 to TRBJ2-2; D unclear. This CDR3 has 13 amino acids. The germline gives CDR1 SGHTA, CDR2 FQGNSA. V lost 3 bases to trimming and J lost 4 bases, with 6 bases between them. CDR3 region: CASSFSITGELFF. CDR3 coding DNA: TGTGCCAGCAGCTTTAGCATCACCGGGGAGCTGTTTTTT.

V usage is TRBV4-1 and J usage is TRBJ1-4; D unclear. The CDR3 sequence is 13 residues long. The germline V and J ends were trimmed by 0 bases and 6 bases, with 5 bases remaining between them. Germline V gene lookup returns CDR1 MGHRA and CDR2 YSYEKL. This CDR3 is CASSQDEHEKLFF. CDR3 DNA sequence: TGCGCCAGCAGCCAAGATGAACATGAAAAACTGTTTTTT.

This clonotype appeared many times. The CDR3 coding sequence is TGTGCCAGCAGCCGAGGGACGTCCAGCTCGCAGTATTTT. Encoded protein: CASSRGTSSSQYF. The V gene is TRBV14, the J gene TRBJ2-3; D may match TRBD1 or TRBD2 (5 bases each). There are 13 residues in the CDR3. Germline V CDR1 and CDR2: SGHDN, FVKESK. Trimming stripped 4 bases from V and 10 bases from J, with 15 bases between.

This clonotype was found a few times. The chain links TRBV6-2 or TRBV6-3 to TRBJ1-1; D ambiguous. Trimming removed 5 bases at V and 6 bases at J, with 7 bases between. The V gene's germline CDR1 is MNHEY and CDR2 SVGEGT. The CDR3 loop spans 11 amino acids. CDR3: CASSMVSEAFF. CDR3 bases: TGTGCCAGCAGTATGGTGTCTGAAGCTTTCTTT.

In this sample, this clonotype turned up many times. The rearrangement links TRBV27 to TRBJ1-5, with D possibly matching TRBD1 (5 bases). This CDR3 spans 15 amino acids. The germline gives CDR1 MNHEY, CDR2 SMNVEV (reference sequence). Trimming took off 3 bases at V and 2 bases at J, with 11 bases between the two ends. This chain's CDR3 is CASSLGQDRNQPQHF. For the CDR3, the DNA is TGTGCCAGCAGTTTGGGGCAGGACCGCAATCAGCCCCAGCATTTT.

The rearrangement uses TRBV5-1 and TRBJ2-3, with D perhaps matching TRBD1 (6 bases). The CDR3 extends over 17 amino acids. Germline CDR1 reads SGHRS; CDR2 reads YFSETQ. Trimming cost V 0 bases and J 0 bases, with 14 bases left between them. CDR3 nucleotide sequence: TGCGCCAGCAGCTTGGCCCCCGGGACACAAAGCACAGATACGCAGTATTTT. This translates into CASSLAPGTQSTDTQYF.

This clonotype was seen many times. The chain employs TRBV11-2 and TRBJ1-1; the D gene is possibly TRBD1 (5 bases). The CDR3 has 13 residues. Trimming removed 6 bases at V and 4 bases at J, with 12 bases between. CDR1 SGHAT and CDR2 FQNNGV come from the germline V gene. This CDR3 is CASRLSGGTEAFF. The CDR3 DNA reads as TGTGCCAGCAGATTATCGGGGGGCACTGAAGCTTTCTTT.

Regarding this clonotype: A much bigger clone sits one base away, suggesting this may be a read error. This rearrangement joins TRBV29-1 to TRBJ2-1, with 7 bases aligning to TRBD2. The CDR3 contains 14 residues. Germline values: CDR1 SQVTM, CDR2 ANQGSEA. In nucleotides, the CDR3 is TGCGGCGTCTCCCCGAGCGGGAAATACAATGAGCAGTTCTTC. This gives the protein CGVSPSGKYNEQFF.

This clonotype was picked up many times. The V call is TRBV28, the J call TRBJ1-5; D is perhaps TRBD1 (5 bases). V lost 3 bases and J 1 base, leaving 10 bases between the germline ends. Germline CDR1 reads MDHEN; CDR2 reads SYDVKM. The CDR3 consists of 15 residues. CDR3: CASSLPRASNQPQHF. CDR3 nucleotide sequence: TGTGCCAGCAGTTTGCCCAGGGCCAGCAATCAGCCCCAGCATTTT.

This chain links TRBV6-5 with TRBJ1-6; 7 bases fit TRBD1. The CDR3 extends over 16 amino acids. J lost 6 bases, V lost 4 bases, and 9 bases had no gene match. CDR1 MNHEY and CDR2 SVGAGI come from the germline V gene. CDR3 in DNA: TGTGCCAGCAGTTCCCAGACAGGGTTGCGTAATTCACCCCTCCACTTT. Translated, it gives CASSSQTGLRNSPLHF.

This clonotype was counted ten times or more. The V and J genes are TRBV20-1 and TRBJ1-1; a possible D gene is TRBD1 (5 bases). Per the germline V gene, CDR1 is DFQATT and CDR2 is SNEGSKA (reference sequence). This CDR3 has 13 amino acids. V lost 4 bases to trimming and J lost 6 bases, with 15 bases between them. The chain's CDR3 is CSAKAGGRPEAFF. DNA for the CDR3: TGCAGTGCTAAAGCCGGGGGGAGGCCTGAAGCTTTCTTT.

The chain couples TRBV11-2 to TRBJ2-6; the D gene is possibly TRBD1 (6 bases). Germline CDR1 reads SGHAT; CDR2 reads FQNNGV. Trimming removed 1 base from V and 0 bases from J, with 10 bases in between. The CDR3 spans 17 residues. CDR3 bases: TGTGCCAGCAGCTTAGGTTTCAGGGGCTCTGGGGCCAACGTCCTGACTTTC. Translated, it gives CASSLGFRGSGANVLTF. Supplemented by reference TRBV11-2 and TRBJ2-6, the full variable domain reads EAGVAQSPRYKIIEKRQSVAFWCNPISGHATLYWYQQILGQGPKLLIQFQNNGVVDDSQLPKDRFSAERLKGVDSTLKIQPAKLEDSAVYLCASSLGFRGSGANVLTFGAGSRLTVL.

This chain uses TRBV7-2 with TRBJ2-7; 9 bases line up with TRBD2. The J segment lost 5 bases and the V segment lost 5 bases, leaving 10 bases of the junction unmatched. Per the germline V gene, CDR1 is SGHTA and CDR2 is FQGNSA. This CDR3 spans 15 amino acids. The chain's CDR3 is CASSPSGMVPNEQYF. Written as DNA, the CDR3 is TGTGCCAGCAGCCCTAGCGGGATGGTCCCAAACGAGCAGTACTTC. The full variable domain, its missing parts supplied by reference TRBV7-2 and TRBJ2-7, is GAGVSQSPSNKVTEKGKDVELRCDPISGHTALYWYRQSLGQGLEFLIYFQGNSAPDKSGLPSDRFSAERTGGSVSTLTIQRTQQEDSAVYLCASSPSGMVPNEQYFGPGTRLTVT.

The chain links TRBV28 to TRBJ2-6; D is perhaps TRBD1 (5 bases). The CDR3 totals 17 residues. The germline V gene encodes CDR1 MDHEN and CDR2 SYDVKM. V lost 7 bases, J lost 0 bases, and 16 bases lay in between. In nucleotides, the CDR3 is TGTGCCAGCACCTATTCCGACAGCAACTCTGGGGCCAACGTCCTGACTTTC. Its translation is CASTYSDSNSGANVLTF.